Following are 27 T cell receptor beta chains from one sample sequenced in a study of a mutant IDH1 vaccine in newly diagnosed glioma. Time point described: baseline, week 1 (first vaccination visit). Treatment specified: pre-vaccination baseline after standard-of-care therapy. This table comes from immunoSEQ multiplex PCR, and its TCRdb copy is limited to in-frame clones, with some not included. The repertoire has 30,000 to 40,000 clones, around 82% of them found once; the top ten carry 7.5% to 9.5%. Sequencing was performed on PBMCs, taken from a glioma patient treated with radiotherapy, temozolomide or both. The receptors originated from a middle-aged man with glioma. Some clones in this sample may be carry-over from other donors' samples.

J is TRBJ2-1 and V is TRBV2, with 9 positions matching TRBD2. This CDR3 region has 15 residues. Trimming cost V 4 bases and J 7 bases; bases outside gene matches: 8. Germline loops: CDR1 SNHLY, CDR2 FYNNEI. As DNA, the CDR3 is TGTGCCAGCAGTGTGATAGCGGGAGCTCAGAATGAGCAGTTCTTC. Its protein is CASSVIAGAQNEQFF.

The V and J genes are TRBV2 and TRBJ1-1, with D unclear. The V end lost 6 bases, the J end lost 5 bases, and 10 bases lay between the germline ends. The CDR3 totals 12 residues. Looked up from germline, CDR1 is SNHLY and CDR2 is FYNNEI. The CDR3 bases are TGTGCCAGCAGAGTCCTCTCAACTGAAGCTTTCTTT. Translation: CASRVLSTEAFF.

The CDR3 sequence is CASSDILSGGAYNEQFF. In DNA, the CDR3 is TGTGCCAGCAGTGACATCCTTAGCGGGGGGGCCTACAATGAGCAGTTCTTC. The chain combines TRBV2 with TRBJ2-1; 11 bases agree with TRBD2. Germline-derived CDR1 and CDR2 are SNHLY and FYNNEI. The CDR3 sequence is 17 residues long. The junction had 6 bases not matched to a gene; V was cut back by 3 bases and J by 2 bases.

The chain combines TRBV2 with TRBJ2-2, with D possibly matching TRBD1 (5 bases). CDR3 size: 15 residues. V was clipped by 5 bases and J by 5 bases, with 15 bases between them. Germline values: CDR1 SNHLY, CDR2 FYNNEI. This CDR3 is CASSLQGIGTGELFF. CDR3 nucleotides: TGTGCCAGCAGTCTTCAGGGAATCGGTACCGGGGAGCTGTTTTTT.

This clone is a singleton in its sample. This sequence joins TRBV5-5 and TRBJ1-6; D perhaps matches TRBD1 (5 bases). Trimming stripped 3 bases from V and 15 bases from J, with 19 bases between. The CDR3 has 14 residues. Germline V gives CDR1 SGHKS, CDR2 YYEKEE (reference sequence). The CDR3 region has the DNA TGTGCCAGCAGCTGGGGGACCGCGCCGGCGGGCCTCCACTTT. Protein: CASSWGTAPAGLHF.

This clone was picked up a small number of times. The V gene is TRBV6-1, the J gene TRBJ1-1, with 7 positions matching TRBD1. Germline trimming cut 8 bases from V and 1 base from J; bases unmatched to any gene: 7. The CDR3 consists of 14 residues. The V gene's germline CDR1 is MNHNS and CDR2 SASEGT. The CDR3 loop is CASRRDSSNTEAFF. CDR3 coding DNA: TGTGCCAGCCGACGGGACAGCTCGAACACTGAAGCTTTCTTT.

The J gene is TRBJ2-3, the V gene TRBV6-4, with 9 bases matching TRBD1. V trimming: 5 bases; J trimming: 2 bases; junction bases outside the gene matches: 2. Germline CDR1 reads MRHNA; CDR2 reads SNTAGT. CDR3 length equals 14 residues. The CDR3 protein is CASSTGGHTDTQYF. DNA of the CDR3: TGTGCCAGCAGTACAGGGGGCCACACAGATACGCAGTATTTT.

The gene calls are TRBV5-1 and TRBJ1-4; D remains unclear. V was pared by 4 bases and J by 8 bases, with 15 bases between. From germline, CDR1 is SGHRS and CDR2 YFSETQ. The CDR3 loop spans 14 amino acids. The CDR3 loop is CASSHLELGEKLFF. The CDR3 nucleotides are TGCGCCAGCAGCCATCTAGAGTTGGGGGAAAAACTGTTTTTT.

The chain combines TRBV7-8 with TRBJ2-7; 9 bases agree with TRBD1. V was clipped by 3 bases and J by 5 bases; unmatched bases: 11. The CDR3 has 16 residues. Germline V gene sequence: CDR1 SGHVS, CDR2 FQNEAQ. CDR3 loop: CASSFRPGTGNNEQYF. The CDR3 DNA is TGTGCCAGCAGCTTTCGCCCCGGGACAGGGAATAACGAGCAGTACTTC.

The rearrangement links TRBV19 to TRBJ1-1; D not certain. CDR3 length equals 15 residues. Germline CDR1 and CDR2: LNHDA and SQIVND (reference sequence). V was pared by 3 bases and J by 1 base, with 12 bases between. The CDR3 DNA sequence: TGTGCCAGTAGTATTTCCCCCGGCAAGAACACTGAAGCTTTCTTT. Protein sequence: CASSISPGKNTEAFF.

This clone has just one count. The CDR3 spells CASSQEGGANYGYTF. CDR3 nucleotide sequence: TGTGCCAGCAGCCAGGAAGGAGGAGCTAACTATGGCTACACCTTC. V and J are TRBV4-2 and TRBJ1-2, with unresolved D. V was shortened by 3 bases and J by 0 bases, with 11 bases between the two germline ends. Germline loops: CDR1 LGHNA, CDR2 YNFKEQ. The CDR3 totals 15 residues.

The J gene is TRBJ1-2, the V gene TRBV7-8; no clear D. This CDR3 has 13 amino acids. Germline values: CDR1 SGHVS, CDR2 FQNEAQ. The V end lost 3 bases, the J end lost 8 bases, and 13 bases lay between the germline ends. CDR3 sequence reads: CASSLSFPGGYTF. The CDR3 DNA is TGTGCCAGCAGCTTGTCCTTCCCGGGAGGCTACACCTTC.

This clone was counted a few times. The chain carries TRBV30 and TRBJ1-2; D is undetermined. V lost 7 bases, J lost 8 bases, and 8 bases lay in between. The CDR3 is made up of 9 amino acids. Germline CDR1 GTSNPN, CDR2 SVGIG (reference sequence). The CDR3 nucleotides read TGTGCCTCCGGGTTCGGCTACACCTTC. Amino acid sequence: CASGFGYTF.

V and J are TRBV13 and TRBJ2-7; D ambiguous. The CDR3 spans 11 residues. Germline CDR1 is PRHDT and CDR2 is FYEKMQ (reference sequence). Trimming stripped 5 bases from V and 1 base from J, with 3 bases between. DNA for the CDR3: TGTGCCAGCAGCCATTCCTACGAGCAGTACTTC. Its protein product is CASSHSYEQYF. Full variable domain (remainder filled in from reference TRBV13 and TRBJ2-7): AAGVIQSPRHLIKEKRETATLKCYPIPRHDTVYWYQQGPGQDPQFLISFYEKMQSDKGSIPDRFSAQQFSDYHSELNMSSLELGDSALYFCASSHSYEQYFGPGTRLTVT.

This clone was recorded a few times. This chain's CDR3 is CASSESTGSGNQPQHF. Written as DNA, the CDR3 is TGTGCCAGCAGTGAATCCACAGGGTCTGGCAATCAGCCCCAGCATTTT. The rearrangement links TRBV6-1 to TRBJ1-5; possibly TRBD1 for D (6 bases). Trimming left V 2 bases short and J 2 bases short, with 13 bases between. This CDR3 is built from 16 residues. CDR1 is MNHNS, CDR2 SASEGT, per germline.

The chain couples TRBV19 to TRBJ2-1; D unclear. The V end lost 3 bases, the J end lost 6 bases, and 3 bases lay between the germline ends. The CDR3 is 11 residues long. CDR1 and CDR2 from the germline V gene are LNHDA and SQIVND (reference sequence). CDR3 DNA: TGTGCCAGTAGTATTGGCAATGAGCAGTTCTTC. Encoded protein: CASSIGNEQFF.

The rearrangement joins TRBV5-1 to TRBJ1-4; possible D gene TRBD1, 5 bases. The germline gives CDR1 SGHRS, CDR2 YFSETQ. This CDR3 contains 16 residues. Trimming pared 4 bases from V and 0 bases from J, leaving 13 bases between. In DNA form, the CDR3 reads TGCGCCAGCAGCCAGAGAGACAGAACAACTAATGAAAAACTGTTTTTT. Translating it yields CASSQRDRTTNEKLFF.

V is TRBV5-1 and J is TRBJ2-3, with TRBD2 matching 10 bases. Germline CDR1 and CDR2: SGHRS and YFSETQ. The CDR3 runs to 16 residues. Germline trimming cut 1 base from V and 2 bases from J; bases unmatched to any gene: 4. CDR3: CASSLSGLADTDTQYF. The CDR3 nucleotides read TGCGCCAGCAGCTTGTCCGGACTAGCGGACACAGATACGCAGTATTTT.

The count of this clone is one. The chain carries TRBV2 and TRBJ1-2; 9 bases match TRBD1. CDR1 SNHLY and CDR2 FYNNEI come from the germline V gene. Germline trimming cut 11 bases from V and 8 bases from J; bases unmatched to any gene: 9. The CDR3 length is 12 residues. CDR3 loop: CAGSTGGWGYTF. The CDR3 DNA follows: TGTGCCGGATCCACAGGGGGCTGGGGCTACACCTTC. Drawing the rest from reference TRBV2 and TRBJ1-2, the complete variable domain is EPEVTQTPSHQVTQMGQEVILRCVPISNHLYFYWYRQILGQKVEFLVSFYNNEISEKSEIFDDQFSVERPDGSNFTLKIRSTKLEDSAMYFCAGSTGGWGYTFGSGTRLTVV.

The chain employs TRBV6-6 and TRBJ2-3; D is perhaps TRBD2 (5 bases). The ends were cut back, 2 bases at V and 4 bases at J, with 10 bases in the middle. The CDR3 runs to 14 residues. Germline V lookup: CDR1 MNHNY, CDR2 SVGAGI (reference sequence). CDR3 amino acids: CASSYGSGADTQYF. DNA of the CDR3: TGTGCCAGCAGTTACGGGTCCGGGGCAGATACGCAGTATTTT.

This clone occurred once. This rearrangement joins TRBV7-2 to TRBJ1-1; D gene ambiguous. Trimming took off 3 bases at V and 4 bases at J, with 9 bases between the two ends. The CDR3 loop spans 13 amino acids. Germline assignment: CDR1 SGHTA and CDR2 FQGNSA. Written as DNA, the CDR3 is TGTGCCAGCAGCTTGACGGGGATCACTGAAGCTTTCTTT. Translated, it gives CASSLTGITEAFF.

For this clone: The sample carries other DNA sequences with the same CDR3. The V gene is TRBV10-2, the J gene TRBJ1-5; no clear D. Trimming removed 4 bases from V and 3 bases from J, with 7 bases in between. This CDR3 comprises 13 residues. The germline V gene encodes CDR1 WSHSY and CDR2 SAAADI. CDR3 in DNA: TGCGCCAGCAGTGGGGGATACAATCAGCCCCAGCATTTT. Its protein product is CASSGGYNQPQHF.

The chain carries TRBV5-1 and TRBJ2-1; 7 bases agree with TRBD1. The CDR3 is 13 residues long. The germline CDR1 and CDR2 sequences are SGHRS and YFSETQ. V dropped 2 bases and J dropped 10; count of bases not matched to a gene: 6. The CDR3 is CASSFTGVREQFF. CDR3 nucleotide sequence: TGCGCCAGCAGCTTCACAGGGGTTCGGGAGCAGTTCTTC.

J is TRBJ1-5 and V is TRBV6-5, with D unclear. V was shortened by 0 bases and J by 11 bases, with 14 bases between the two germline ends. Germline V CDR1 and CDR2: MNHEY, SVGAGI. The CDR3 length is 14 residues. CDR3 sequence (DNA): TGTGCCAGCAGTTACTCGATTAACGCGGGAGCCCAGCATTTT. Translated: CASSYSINAGAQHF.

The genes are TRBV19 and TRBJ1-1, with a weak D call TRBD1 (5 bases). Germline V lookup: CDR1 LNHDA, CDR2 SQIVND (reference sequence). The CDR3 consists of 14 residues. The V and J ends lost 2 bases and 4 bases respectively, with 11 bases between them. The CDR3 DNA reads as TGTGCCAGTAGTATATTAGGGGATGGCACTGAAGCTTTCTTT. This encodes CASSILGDGTEAFF. Based on the CDR3 plus reference TRBV19 and TRBJ1-1, the full variable domain is DGGITQSPKYLFRKEGQNVTLSCEQNLNHDAMYWYRQDPGQGLRLIYYSQIVNDFQKGDIAEGYSVSREKKESFPLTVTSAQKNPTAFYLCASSILGDGTEAFFGQGTRLTVV.

The J gene is TRBJ1-1, the V gene TRBV5-1, with no clear D. The CDR3 is 14 amino acids. V lost 7 bases, J lost 1 base, and 14 bases lay in between. CDR1 SGHRS and CDR2 YFSETQ come from the germline V gene. The CDR3 DNA follows: TGCGCCAGCGCCCCTTCGGAGCAGAACACTGAAGCTTTCTTT. As protein: CASAPSEQNTEAFF. The complete variable domain, with remaining parts taken from reference TRBV5-1 and TRBJ1-1, reads KAGVTQTPRYLIKTRGQQVTLSCSPISGHRSVSWYQQTPGQGLQFLFEYFSETQRNKGNFPGRFSGRQFSNSRSEMNVSTLELGDSALYLCASAPSEQNTEAFFGQGTRLTVV.

The V gene is TRBV4-2, the J gene TRBJ1-2; D not resolved. With 0 bases removed from V and 1 base from J, the gap between germline ends came to 9 bases. CDR1 and CDR2 (germline): LGHNA, YNFKEQ. The CDR3 is made up of 15 amino acids. CDR3 sequence (DNA): TGTGCCAGCAGCCAAGAGTCGCAGAGTAACTATGGCTACACCTTC. This codes for CASSQESQSNYGYTF.